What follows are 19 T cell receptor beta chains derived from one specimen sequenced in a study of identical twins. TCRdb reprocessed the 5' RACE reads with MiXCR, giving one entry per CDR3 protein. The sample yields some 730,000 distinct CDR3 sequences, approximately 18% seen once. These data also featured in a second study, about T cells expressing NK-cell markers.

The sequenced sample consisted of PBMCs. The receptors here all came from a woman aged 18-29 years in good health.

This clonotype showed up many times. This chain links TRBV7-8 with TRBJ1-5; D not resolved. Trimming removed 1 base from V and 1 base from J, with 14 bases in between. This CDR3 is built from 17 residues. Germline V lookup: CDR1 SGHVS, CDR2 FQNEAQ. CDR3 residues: CASSLVNSGISNQPQHF. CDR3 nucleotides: TGTGCCAGCAGCTTAGTAAATTCGGGCATCAGCAATCAGCCCCAGCATTTT.

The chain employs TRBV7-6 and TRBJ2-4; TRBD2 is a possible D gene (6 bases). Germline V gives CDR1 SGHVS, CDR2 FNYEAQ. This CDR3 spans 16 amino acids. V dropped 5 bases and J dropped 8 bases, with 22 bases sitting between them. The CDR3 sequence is CASSQRDSARGDIQYF. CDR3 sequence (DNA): TGTGCCAGCAGCCAAAGGGACTCAGCAAGGGGAGACATTCAGTACTTC.

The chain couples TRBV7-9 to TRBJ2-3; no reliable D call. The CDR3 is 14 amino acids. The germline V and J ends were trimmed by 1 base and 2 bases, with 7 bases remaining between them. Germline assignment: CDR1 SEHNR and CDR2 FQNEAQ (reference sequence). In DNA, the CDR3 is TGTGCCAGCAGCTTAGATTATTTCACAGATACGCAGTATTTT. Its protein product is CASSLDYFTDTQYF.

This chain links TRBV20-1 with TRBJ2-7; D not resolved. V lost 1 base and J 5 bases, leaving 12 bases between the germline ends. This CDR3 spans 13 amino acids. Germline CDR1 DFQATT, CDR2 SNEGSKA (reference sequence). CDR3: CSARGPSIHEQYF. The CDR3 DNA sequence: TGCAGTGCTAGAGGACCAAGCATCCACGAGCAGTACTTC.

The CDR3 DNA reads TGTGCCAGCAGTTTAGGCGGGGCGCACACCGGGGAGCTGTTTTTT. It specifies CASSLGGAHTGELFF. This rearrangement joins TRBV12-3 or TRBV12-4 to TRBJ2-2; possible D gene TRBD2, 6 bases. V dropped 1 base and J dropped 3 bases, with 9 bases sitting between them. The CDR3 has 15 residues.

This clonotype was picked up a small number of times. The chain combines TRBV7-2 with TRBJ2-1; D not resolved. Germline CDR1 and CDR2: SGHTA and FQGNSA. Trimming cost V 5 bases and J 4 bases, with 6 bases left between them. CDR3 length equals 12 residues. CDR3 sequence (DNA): TGTGCCAGCAGCCACCGATACAATGAGCAGTTCTTC. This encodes CASSHRYNEQFF.

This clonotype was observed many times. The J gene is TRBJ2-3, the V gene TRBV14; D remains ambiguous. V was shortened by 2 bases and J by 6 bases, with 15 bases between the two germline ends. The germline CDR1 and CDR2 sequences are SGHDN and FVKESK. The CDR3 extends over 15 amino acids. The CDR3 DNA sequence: TGTGCCAGCAGCCAATATGTGTCTCATGACGATACGCAGTATTTT. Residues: CASSQYVSHDDTQYF. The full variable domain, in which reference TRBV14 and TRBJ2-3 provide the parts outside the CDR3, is EAGVTQFPSHSVIEKGQTVTLRCDPISGHDNLYWYRRVMGKEIKFLLHFVKESKQDESGMPNNRFLAERTGGTYSTLKVQPAELEDSGVYFCASSQYVSHDDTQYFGPGTRLTVL.

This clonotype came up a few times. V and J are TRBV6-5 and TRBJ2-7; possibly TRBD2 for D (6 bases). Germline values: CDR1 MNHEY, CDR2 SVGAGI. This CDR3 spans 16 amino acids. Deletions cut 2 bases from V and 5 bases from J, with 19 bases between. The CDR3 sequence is CASSYGASGGDDEQYF. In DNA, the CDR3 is TGTGCCAGCAGTTACGGGGCGAGCGGAGGGGACGACGAGCAGTACTTC.

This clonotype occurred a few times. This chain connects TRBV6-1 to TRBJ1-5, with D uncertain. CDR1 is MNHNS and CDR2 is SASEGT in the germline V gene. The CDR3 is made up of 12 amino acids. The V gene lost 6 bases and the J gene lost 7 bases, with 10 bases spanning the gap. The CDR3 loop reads CASRDWRQPQHF. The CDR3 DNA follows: TGTGCCAGCAGAGACTGGCGGCAGCCCCAGCATTTT.

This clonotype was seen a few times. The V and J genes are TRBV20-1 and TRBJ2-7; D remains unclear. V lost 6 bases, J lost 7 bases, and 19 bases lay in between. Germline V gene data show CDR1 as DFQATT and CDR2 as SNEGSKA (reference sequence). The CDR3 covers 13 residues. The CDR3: CSAYPAGSLEQYF. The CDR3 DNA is TGCAGTGCCTACCCGGCCGGGTCGTTGGAGCAGTACTTC.

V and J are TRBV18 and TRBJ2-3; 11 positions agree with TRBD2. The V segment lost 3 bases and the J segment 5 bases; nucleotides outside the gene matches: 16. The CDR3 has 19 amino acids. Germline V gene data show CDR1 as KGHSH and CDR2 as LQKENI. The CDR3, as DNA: TGTGCCAGCTCACCTCGATCGCTTGGTCTAGCGGGGGGTGGAGATACGCAGTATTTT. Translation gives CASSPRSLGLAGGGDTQYF.

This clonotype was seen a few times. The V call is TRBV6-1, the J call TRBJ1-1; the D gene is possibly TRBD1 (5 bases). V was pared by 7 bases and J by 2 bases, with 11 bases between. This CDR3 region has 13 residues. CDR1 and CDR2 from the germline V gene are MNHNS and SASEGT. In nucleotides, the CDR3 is TGTGCCAGCACCGGGACGACAAACACTGAAGCTTTCTTT. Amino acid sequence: CASTGTTNTEAFF.

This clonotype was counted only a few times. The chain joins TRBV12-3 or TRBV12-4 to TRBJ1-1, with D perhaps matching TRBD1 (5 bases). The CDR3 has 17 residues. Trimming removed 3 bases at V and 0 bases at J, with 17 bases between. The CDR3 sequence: CASSFIPGRTMNTEAFF. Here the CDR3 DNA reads TGTGCCAGCAGTTTTATACCGGGACGGACCATGAACACTGAAGCTTTCTTT.

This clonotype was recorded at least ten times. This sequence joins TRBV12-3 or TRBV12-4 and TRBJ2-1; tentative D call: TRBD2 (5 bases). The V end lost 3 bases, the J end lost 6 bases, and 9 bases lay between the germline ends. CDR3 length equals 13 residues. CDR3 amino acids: CASSFSGSNEQFF. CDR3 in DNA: TGTGCCAGCAGTTTTTCGGGGTCCAATGAGCAGTTCTTC.

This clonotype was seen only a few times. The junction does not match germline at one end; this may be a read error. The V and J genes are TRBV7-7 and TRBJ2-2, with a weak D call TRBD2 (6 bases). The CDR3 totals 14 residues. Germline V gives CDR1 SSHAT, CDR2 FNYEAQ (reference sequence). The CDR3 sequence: CASSLAVSTGELFF. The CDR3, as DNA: TGTGCTAGCAGCTTAGCGGTCTCGACCGGGGAGCTGTTTTTT.

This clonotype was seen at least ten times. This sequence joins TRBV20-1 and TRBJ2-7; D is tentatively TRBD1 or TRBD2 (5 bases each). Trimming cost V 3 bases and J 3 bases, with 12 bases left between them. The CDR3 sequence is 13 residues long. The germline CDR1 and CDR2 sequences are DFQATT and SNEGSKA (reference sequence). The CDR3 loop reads CSASYGTLYEQYF. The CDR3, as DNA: TGCAGTGCTAGTTACGGGACCCTCTACGAGCAGTACTTC.

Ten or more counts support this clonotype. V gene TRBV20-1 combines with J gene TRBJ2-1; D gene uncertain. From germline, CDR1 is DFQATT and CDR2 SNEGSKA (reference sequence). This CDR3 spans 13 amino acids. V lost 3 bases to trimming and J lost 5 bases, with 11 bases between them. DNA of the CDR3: TGCAGTGCTAGCGGGCCTATAAACAATGAGCAGTTCTTC. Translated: CSASGPINNEQFF.

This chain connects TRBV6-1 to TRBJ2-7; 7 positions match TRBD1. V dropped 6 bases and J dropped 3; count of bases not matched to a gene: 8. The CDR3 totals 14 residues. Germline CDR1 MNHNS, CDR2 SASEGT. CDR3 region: CASSPQWDSYEQYF. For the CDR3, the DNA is TGTGCCAGCAGCCCCCAATGGGACAGCTACGAGCAGTACTTC.

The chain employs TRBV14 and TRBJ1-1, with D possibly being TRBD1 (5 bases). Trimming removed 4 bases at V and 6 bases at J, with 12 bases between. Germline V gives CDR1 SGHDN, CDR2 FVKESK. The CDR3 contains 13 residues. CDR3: CASSLPGDPEAFF. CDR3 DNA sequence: TGTGCCAGCAGCCTGCCGGGGGACCCTGAAGCTTTCTTT.